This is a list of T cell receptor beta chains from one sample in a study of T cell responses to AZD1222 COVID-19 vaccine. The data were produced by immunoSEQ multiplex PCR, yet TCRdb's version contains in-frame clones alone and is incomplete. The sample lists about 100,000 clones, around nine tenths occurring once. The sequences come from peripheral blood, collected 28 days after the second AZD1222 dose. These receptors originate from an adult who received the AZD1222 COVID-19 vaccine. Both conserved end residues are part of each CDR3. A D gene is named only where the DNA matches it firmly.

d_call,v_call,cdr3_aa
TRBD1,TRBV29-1,CSVERTGASYEQYF
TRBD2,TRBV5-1,CASSSGLAGVNEQFF
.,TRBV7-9,CASSPYPGGGLNTEAFF
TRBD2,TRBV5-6,CASSPSGSGGETQYF
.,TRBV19,CASSIGVTLYSYEQYF
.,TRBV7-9,CASSEEAGELLNTEAFF
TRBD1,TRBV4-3,CASSRQGSTEAFF
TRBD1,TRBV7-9,CASSRLTGNYNEQFF
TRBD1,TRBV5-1,CASSLIGQGDEKLFF
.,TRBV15,CATSRDRTGRYNSPLHF
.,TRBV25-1,CAGMPGHSFSYEQYF
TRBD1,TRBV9,CASSVEDRGLQNTGELFF
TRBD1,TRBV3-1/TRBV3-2,CASLGQGVTGELFF
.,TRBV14,CASSQELNTVNTEAFF
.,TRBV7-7,CASSLEHTGPGNTIYF
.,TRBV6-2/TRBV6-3,CASSYLSDNEQFF
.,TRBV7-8,CASSLVKGQPQHF